This T cell receptor beta chain was captured by sequencing in a study of shared clonotypes between healthy human individuals (dated by TCRdb to 2020 to 2021). Concerning the study at large: Two women and a few men aged 18 to 49 years were included in the cohort. Libraries were prepared and TCR repertoires were sequenced by different laboratories using diverse techniques, in order to increase sequencing depth and limit assay-specific biases. Each donor's leukapheresis produced roughly between roughly 0.85 and 10 billion PBMCs. Per donor, three plates each were used for CD4 naive and CD4 memory, two for CD8 naive, and one for CD8 memory. The study deeply sequenced blood TCR repertoires of about 5 healthy adults to estimate repertoire size and the extent of clonotype sharing between individuals. Overall study outcomes, separate from this receptor: Naive subsets generally had larger estimated clonotype richness than memory subsets did. Pairwise subsampling indicated that sequencing depth was expected to affect the degree of clonotype sharing among donors. Because the study included only a small number of donors, the genetic and exposure-history diversity represented was limited. Higher generation probabilities were observed for clonotypes shared by all four sorted-subset donors than for non-shared clonotypes. Sampling was restricted to blood, and TCR repertoires in tissue are likely to differ from TCR repertoires in blood. Even with the large sequencing depth, rarefaction of the sorted-subset datasets indicated that sequencing was incomplete. When a handful of donors were compared, the shared fraction of clonotypes was around 5.1% for naive CD4, 3% to 4% for naive CD8, 2% to 2.5% for memory CD4, and 0.35% to 0.4% for memory CD8.

Using the deep immunoSEQ assay, TCR CDR3 regions were amplified from genomic DNA by multiplex PCR. Genomic DNA extracted from each cell subset was distributed evenly over all wells of several immunoSEQ 96-well plates, and each plate served as one replicate. For sorted subsets, approximately 190 ng of genomic DNA, equivalent to 30,000 or so T cell genomes, went into each replicate PCR. Purified libraries were quantified with a Qubit 3.0 fluorometer, sized on a Bioanalyzer 2100, and re-quantified with the KAPA Library Quantification kit. Each immunoSEQ 96-well plate was sequenced on its own single-read 150-cycle Illumina NextSeq 550 flow cell. On the study's bioinformatics: Because the immunoSEQ output held only junctional sequences and lacked quality scores, the filtering could not match the filtering applied to full-length reads. Sequences were annotated with PyIR, a Python wrapper for IgBLAST v1.9, and V/J genes and CDR3 were assigned using IMGT germline references. Reads were filtered out if the reads had weak V/J assignments (E-value above 1e-6), no CDR3, stop codons, out-of-frame junctions, or ambiguous translated residues. V3J clonotypes were defined as sequences sharing an identical inferred V gene, J gene, and CDR3 amino acid sequence. To compute the percentage overlap between repertoires, the number of shared unique clonotypes was divided by the size of the smaller repertoire. RTK rarefaction, the Chao1 estimator, and Recon v2.1 estimates of unobserved clonotypes were used to assess repertoire richness. Generation probabilities for all TCRbeta clonotypes obtained by the gDNA method from four donors were computed using OLGA. Here the immuneACCESS table is served through TCRdb, limited to in-frame sequences with V and J called. Missing clones are a known gap in these copies; in checked studies unresolved V genes cover under half, and the rest lacks a known reason. V, J and clone size reflect that table, while D and trimming were determined from the DNA. The sample profile shows roughly 1,500,000 clones; 98% of them were found once. 0.36% of the sample belongs to the ten largest clones.

Remarks on this clone: Its binding antigen is unknown. Base qualities are missing; no much larger clone stands one base away.

Healthy HIV-negative adults with no recently reported acute infections or vaccinations were included as donors. Every donor was a Caucasian adult residing in Nashville, Tennessee, USA. CD4+ T cells were enriched by magnetic negative selection, after which naive cells were positively selected on CD45RA and the negative fraction was taken as the memory subset. After blood collection by leukapheresis, PBMCs were isolated using Ficoll-Histopaque density gradient centrifugation and then cryopreserved in the vapor phase of liquid nitrogen. Analytical flow cytometry was used to check the purity and quantity of every magnetically sorted T cell population. Genomic DNA was isolated from each sorted fraction and quantified by UV absorbance on a Nanodrop 2000c. The CDR3 has 14 amino acids, counting the end cysteine and phenylalanine. The only DNA kept is the CDR3, 42 bases in frame from the first base. Ends trimmed: V by 4 bases, J by 6 bases; bases unmatched to a gene: 5. The germline V gene (reference sequence) sets CDR1 to SEHNR and CDR2 to FQNEAQ.

The rearrangement joined TRBV7-9 to TRBJ2-1; 8 nucleotides in the junction match TRBD2. The sequence derives from a man aged 30-40 years in good health. Sequencing used naive CD4+ T cells sorted from blood. The cell subset or site label corresponds to: CD45RA+ positively selected. Read as DNA, the sequence is TGTGCCAGCAGCTCAAGCGGGAGTTTCAATGAGCAGTTCTTC. Translated, it reads CASSSSGSFNEQFF.